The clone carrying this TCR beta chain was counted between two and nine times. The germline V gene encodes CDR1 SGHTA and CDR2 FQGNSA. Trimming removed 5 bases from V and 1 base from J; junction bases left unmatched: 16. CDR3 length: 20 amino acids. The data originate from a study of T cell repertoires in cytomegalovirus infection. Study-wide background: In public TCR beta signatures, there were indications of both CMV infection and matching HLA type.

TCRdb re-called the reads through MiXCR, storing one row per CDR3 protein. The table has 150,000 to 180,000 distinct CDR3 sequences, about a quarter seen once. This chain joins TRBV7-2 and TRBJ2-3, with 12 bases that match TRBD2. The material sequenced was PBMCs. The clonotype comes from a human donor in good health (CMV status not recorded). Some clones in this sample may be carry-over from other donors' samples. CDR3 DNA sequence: TGTGCCAGCAGCCCCCCGAGACTAGCGGGAGCCGCCGCCCGCACAGATACGCAGTATTTT. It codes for CASSPPRLAGAAARTDTQYF.